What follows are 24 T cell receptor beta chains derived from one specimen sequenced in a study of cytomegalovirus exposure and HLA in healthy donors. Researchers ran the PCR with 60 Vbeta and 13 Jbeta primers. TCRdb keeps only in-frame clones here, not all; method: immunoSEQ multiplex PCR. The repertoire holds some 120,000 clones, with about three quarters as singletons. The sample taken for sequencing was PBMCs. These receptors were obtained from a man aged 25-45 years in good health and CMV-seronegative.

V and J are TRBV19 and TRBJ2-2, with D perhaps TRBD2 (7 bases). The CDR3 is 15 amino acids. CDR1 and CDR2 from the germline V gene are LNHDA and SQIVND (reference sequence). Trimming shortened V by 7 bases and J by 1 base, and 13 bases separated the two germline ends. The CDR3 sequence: CASTLGGRNTGELFF. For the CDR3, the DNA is TGTGCCAGTACTCTGGGGGGGCGGAACACCGGGGAGCTGTTTTTT.

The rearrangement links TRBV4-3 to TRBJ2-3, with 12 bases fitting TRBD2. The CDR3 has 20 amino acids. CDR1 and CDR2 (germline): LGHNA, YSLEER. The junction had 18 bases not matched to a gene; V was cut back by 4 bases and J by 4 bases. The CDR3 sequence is CASSPRMASGGAGGADTQYF. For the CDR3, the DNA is TGCGCCAGCAGCCCGCGGATGGCTAGCGGGGGGGCAGGAGGGGCAGATACGCAGTATTTT.

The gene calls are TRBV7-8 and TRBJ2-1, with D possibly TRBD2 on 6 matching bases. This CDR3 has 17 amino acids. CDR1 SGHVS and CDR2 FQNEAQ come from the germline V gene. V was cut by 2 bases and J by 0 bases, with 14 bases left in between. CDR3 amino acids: CASSLMSGGNSYNEQFF. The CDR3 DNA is TGTGCCAGCAGCTTAATGAGTGGCGGGAACTCCTACAATGAGCAGTTCTTC. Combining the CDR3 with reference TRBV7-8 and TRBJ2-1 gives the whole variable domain GAGVSQSPRYKVAKRGQDVALRCDPISGHVSLFWYQQALGQGPEFLTYFQNEAQLDKSGLPSDRFFAERPEGSVSTLKIQRTQQEDSAVYLCASSLMSGGNSYNEQFFGPGTRLTVL.

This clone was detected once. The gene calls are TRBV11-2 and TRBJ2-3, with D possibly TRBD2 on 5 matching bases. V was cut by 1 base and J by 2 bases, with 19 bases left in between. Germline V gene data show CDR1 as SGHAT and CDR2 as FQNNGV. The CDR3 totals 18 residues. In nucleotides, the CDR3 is TGTGCCAGCAGCTTAGGGGGTCTGGGGAGCCAATTCACAGATACGCAGTATTTT. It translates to CASSLGGLGSQFTDTQYF.

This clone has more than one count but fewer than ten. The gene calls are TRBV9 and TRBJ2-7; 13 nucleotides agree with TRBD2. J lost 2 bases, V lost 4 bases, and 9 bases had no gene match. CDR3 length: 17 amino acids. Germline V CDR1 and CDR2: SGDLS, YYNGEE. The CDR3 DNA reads TGTGCCAGCAGCCCTGGCGGACTAGCGGGAGTAACCTACGAGCAGTACTTC. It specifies CASSPGGLAGVTYEQYF.

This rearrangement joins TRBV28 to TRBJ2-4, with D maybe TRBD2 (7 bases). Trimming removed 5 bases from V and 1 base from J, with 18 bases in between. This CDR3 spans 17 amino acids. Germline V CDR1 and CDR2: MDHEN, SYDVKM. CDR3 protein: CASSMLGGGLAKNIQYF. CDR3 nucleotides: TGTGCCAGCAGTATGCTGGGCGGGGGCTTGGCCAAAAACATTCAGTACTTC. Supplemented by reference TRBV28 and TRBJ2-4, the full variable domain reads DVKVTQSSRYLVKRTGEKVFLECVQDMDHENMFWYRQDPGLGLRLIYFSYDVKMKEKGDIPEGYSVSREKKERFSLILESASTNQTSMYLCASSMLGGGLAKNIQYFGAGTRLSVL.

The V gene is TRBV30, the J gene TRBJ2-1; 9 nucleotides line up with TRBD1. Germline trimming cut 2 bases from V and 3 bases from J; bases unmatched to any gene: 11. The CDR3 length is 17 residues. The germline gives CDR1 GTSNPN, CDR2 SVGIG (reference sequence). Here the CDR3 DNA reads TGTGCCTGGAGTTCAAGTCCGGGACAGGGTGGCTACAATGAGCAGTTCTTC. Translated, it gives CAWSSSPGQGGYNEQFF.

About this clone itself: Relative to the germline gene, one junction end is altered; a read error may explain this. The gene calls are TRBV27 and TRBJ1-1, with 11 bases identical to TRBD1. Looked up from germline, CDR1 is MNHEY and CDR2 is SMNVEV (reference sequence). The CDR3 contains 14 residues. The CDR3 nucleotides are TGTGCCAGCAGATTATGGACAGGGGGCGAGTTGGCTTTCTTT. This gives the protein CASRLWTGGELAFF.

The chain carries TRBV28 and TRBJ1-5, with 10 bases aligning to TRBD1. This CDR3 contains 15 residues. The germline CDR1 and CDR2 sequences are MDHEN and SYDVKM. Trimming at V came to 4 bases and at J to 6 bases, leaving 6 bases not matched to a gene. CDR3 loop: CASSWGQGISQPQHF. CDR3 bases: TGTGCCAGCAGTTGGGGACAGGGGATTAGTCAGCCCCAGCATTTT.

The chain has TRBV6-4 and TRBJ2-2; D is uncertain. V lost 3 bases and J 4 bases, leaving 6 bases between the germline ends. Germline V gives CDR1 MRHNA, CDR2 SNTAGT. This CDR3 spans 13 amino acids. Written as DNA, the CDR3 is TGTGCCAGCAGTGAAGAGGCCACCGGGGAGCTGTTTTTT. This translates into CASSEEATGELFF.

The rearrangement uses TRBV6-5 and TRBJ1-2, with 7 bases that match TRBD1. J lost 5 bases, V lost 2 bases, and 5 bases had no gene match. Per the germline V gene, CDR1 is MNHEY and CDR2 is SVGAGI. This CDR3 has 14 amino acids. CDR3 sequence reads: CASSYGGQRYGYTF. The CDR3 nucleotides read TGTGCCAGCAGTTACGGGGGACAGAGATATGGCTACACCTTC.

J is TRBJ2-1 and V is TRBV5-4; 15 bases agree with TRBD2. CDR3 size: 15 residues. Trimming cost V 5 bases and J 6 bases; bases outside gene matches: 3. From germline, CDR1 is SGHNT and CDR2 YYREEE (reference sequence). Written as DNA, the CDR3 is TGTGCCAGCAGTCGGACTAGCGGGAGGGCCAATGAGCAGTTCTTC. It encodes CASSRTSGRANEQFF. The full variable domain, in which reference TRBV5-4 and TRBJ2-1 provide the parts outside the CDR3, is ETGVTQSPTHLIKTRGQQVTLRCSSQSGHNTVSWYQQALGQGPQFIFQYYREEENGRGNFPPRFSGLQFPNYSSELNVNALELDDSALYLCASSRTSGRANEQFFGPGTRLTVL.

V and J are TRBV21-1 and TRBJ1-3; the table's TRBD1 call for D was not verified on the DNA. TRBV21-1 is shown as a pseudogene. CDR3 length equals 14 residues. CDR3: CASSRQDSGNTIYF. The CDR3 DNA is TGTGCCAGCAGCCGACAGGACTCTGGAAACACCATATATTTT.

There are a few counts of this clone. The CDR3 DNA sequence: TGTGCCAGCAGTTTTGGCGCAGGCCCGTTCTTC. Amino acids: CASSFGAGPFF. The chain couples TRBV28 to TRBJ2-1; D gene ambiguous. Per germline, CDR1 MDHEN and CDR2 SYDVKM. The germline V and J ends were trimmed by 3 bases and 15 bases, with 12 bases remaining between them. This CDR3 contains 11 residues.

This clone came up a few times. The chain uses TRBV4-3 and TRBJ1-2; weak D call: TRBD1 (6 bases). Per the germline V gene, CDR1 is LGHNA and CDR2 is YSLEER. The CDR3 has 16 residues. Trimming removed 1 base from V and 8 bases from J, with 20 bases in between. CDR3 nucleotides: TGCGCCAGCAGCCAAGTCCCGGACAGCCCGTCCCAAGGCTACACCTTC. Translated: CASSQVPDSPSQGYTF.

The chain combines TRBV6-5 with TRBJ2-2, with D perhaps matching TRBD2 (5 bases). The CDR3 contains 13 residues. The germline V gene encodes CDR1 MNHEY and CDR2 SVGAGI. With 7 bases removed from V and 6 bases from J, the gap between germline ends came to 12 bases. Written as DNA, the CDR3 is TGTGCCAGCAAGCCACGGGGTCCCGGGGAGCTGTTTTTT. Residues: CASKPRGPGELFF.

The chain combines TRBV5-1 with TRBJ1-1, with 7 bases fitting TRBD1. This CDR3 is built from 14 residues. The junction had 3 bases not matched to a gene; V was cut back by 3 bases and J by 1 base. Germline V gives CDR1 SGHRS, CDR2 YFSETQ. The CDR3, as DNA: TGCGCCAGCAGCTCGACAGGGCCGAACACTGAAGCTTTCTTT. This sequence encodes CASSSTGPNTEAFF.

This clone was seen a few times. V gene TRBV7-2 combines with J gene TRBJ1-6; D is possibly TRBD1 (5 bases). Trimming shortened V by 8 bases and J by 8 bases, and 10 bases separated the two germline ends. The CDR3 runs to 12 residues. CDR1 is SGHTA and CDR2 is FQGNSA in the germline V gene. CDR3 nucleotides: TGTGCCAGCGGAACCAGGGATTCACCCCTCCACTTT. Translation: CASGTRDSPLHF.

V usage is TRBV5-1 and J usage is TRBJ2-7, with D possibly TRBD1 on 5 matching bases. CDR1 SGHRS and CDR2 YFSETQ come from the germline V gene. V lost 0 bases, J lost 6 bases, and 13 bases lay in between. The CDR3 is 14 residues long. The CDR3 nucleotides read TGCGCCAGCAGCTTGGTTCAGGGCGCCGGCGAGCAGTACTTC. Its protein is CASSLVQGAGEQYF. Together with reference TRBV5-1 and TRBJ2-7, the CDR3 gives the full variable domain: KAGVTQTPRYLIKTRGQQVTLSCSPISGHRSVSWYQQTPGQGLQFLFEYFSETQRNKGNFPGRFSGRQFSNSRSEMNVSTLELGDSALYLCASSLVQGAGEQYFGPGTRLTVT.

CDR3 residues: CASSLEVRGTEAFF. As DNA, the CDR3 is TGTGCCAGCAGCTTAGAGGTCAGGGGTACTGAAGCTTTCTTT. The chain recombines TRBV11-2 with TRBJ1-1; D may be TRBD1 (6 bases). The V end lost 0 bases, the J end lost 5 bases, and 10 bases lay between the germline ends. This CDR3 comprises 14 residues. The germline CDR1 and CDR2 sequences are SGHAT and FQNNGV.

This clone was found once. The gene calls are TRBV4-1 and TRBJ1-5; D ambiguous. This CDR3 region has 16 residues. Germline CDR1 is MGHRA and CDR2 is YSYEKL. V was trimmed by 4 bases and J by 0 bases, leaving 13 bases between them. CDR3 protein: CASSPKESNSNQPQHF. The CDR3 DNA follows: TGCGCCAGCAGCCCTAAGGAGAGTAATAGCAATCAGCCCCAGCATTTT.

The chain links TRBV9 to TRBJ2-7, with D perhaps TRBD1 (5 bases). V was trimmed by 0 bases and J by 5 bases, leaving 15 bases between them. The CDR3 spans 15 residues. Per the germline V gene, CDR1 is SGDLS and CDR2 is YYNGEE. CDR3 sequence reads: CASSVGKGRGHEQYF. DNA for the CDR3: TGTGCCAGCAGCGTAGGTAAGGGGCGCGGCCACGAGCAGTACTTC.

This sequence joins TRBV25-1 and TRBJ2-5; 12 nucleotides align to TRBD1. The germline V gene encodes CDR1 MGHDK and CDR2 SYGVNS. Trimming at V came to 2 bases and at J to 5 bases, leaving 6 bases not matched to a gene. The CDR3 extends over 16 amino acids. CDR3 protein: CASSEKGTGGGETQYF. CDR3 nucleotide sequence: TGTGCCAGCAGTGAAAAAGGGACAGGGGGCGGGGAGACCCAGTACTTC.

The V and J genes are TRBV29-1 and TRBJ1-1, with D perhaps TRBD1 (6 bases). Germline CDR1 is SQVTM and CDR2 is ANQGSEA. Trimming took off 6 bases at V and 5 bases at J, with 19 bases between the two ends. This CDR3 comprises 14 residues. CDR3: CSVNRDIGLTEAFF. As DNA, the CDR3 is TGCAGCGTCAACCGGGACATAGGGTTGACTGAAGCTTTCTTT.